Below, 27 T cell receptor beta chains from the same sample are listed, as sequenced in a study of T cell changes during pregnancy in multiple sclerosis. The protocol was immunoSEQ multiplex PCR, while the TCRdb copy is restricted to in-frame clones and leaves out a portion. Here the sample spans around 62,000 clones, about nine tenths being singletons. The sample consisted of peripheral blood, taken in the first trimester of pregnancy. The receptors originated from a female donor with multiple sclerosis, enrolled in a pregnancy study.

V and J are TRBV6-1 and TRBJ2-3, with TRBD2 matching 11 bases. V trimming: 4 bases; J trimming: 6 bases; junction bases outside the gene matches: 9. This CDR3 comprises 16 residues. CDR1 and CDR2 from the germline V gene are MNHNS and SASEGT. The DNA of the CDR3 is TGTGCCAGCAGTGCCCTAGCGGGGGGTTCTCCGGATACGCAGTATTTT. Protein: CASSALAGGSPDTQYF.

In this sample, this clone turned up a few times. The rearrangement joins TRBV7-6 to TRBJ1-2; tentatively, D is TRBD1 (5 bases). Trimming left V 1 base short and J 5 bases short, with 14 bases between. Germline V gives CDR1 SGHVS, CDR2 FNYEAQ. This CDR3 is built from 15 residues. The CDR3 DNA reads TGTGCCAGCAGCTTAGTTCACGACAGCCTTTATGGCTACACCTTC. This codes for CASSLVHDSLYGYTF.

The chain links TRBV5-1 to TRBJ1-1, with TRBD1 matching over 7 bases. V dropped 4 bases and J dropped 0; count of bases not matched to a gene: 9. Germline CDR1 and CDR2: SGHRS and YFSETQ. This CDR3 spans 16 amino acids. CDR3: CASSPGGTTMNTEAFF. The DNA for the CDR3 is TGCGCCAGCAGCCCAGGGGGGACAACCATGAACACTGAAGCTTTCTTT.

The gene calls are TRBV7-9 and TRBJ2-7; D call uncertain. In germline, CDR1 is SEHNR, CDR2 FQNEAQ (reference sequence). This CDR3 is built from 13 residues. V was clipped by 5 bases and J by 6 bases, with 14 bases between them. The CDR3 nucleotides read TGTGCCAGCAGCCGACACGATTGGGTCGAGCAGTACTTC. It translates to CASSRHDWVEQYF.

The gene calls are TRBV4-1 and TRBJ1-3; a possible D gene is TRBD1 (5 bases). Trimming took 0 bases from V and 4 from J, leaving 16 bases between them. The CDR3 is made up of 17 amino acids. The germline V gene encodes CDR1 MGHRA and CDR2 YSYEKL. The CDR3: CASSQDGLGGRGNTIYF. Written as DNA, the CDR3 is TGCGCCAGCAGCCAAGATGGATTGGGGGGAAGGGGAAACACCATATATTTT.

This chain uses TRBV9 with TRBJ2-1, with 8 bases lining up with TRBD1. The germline V gene encodes CDR1 SGDLS and CDR2 YYNGEE. V dropped 4 bases and J dropped 8; count of bases not matched to a gene: 11. The CDR3 covers 15 residues. The CDR3 bases are TGTGCCAGCAGCATATTGACAGGGGTCATCGATGAGCAGTTCTTC. Its protein is CASSILTGVIDEQFF.

This chain joins TRBV7-9 and TRBJ2-1, with 11 bases fitting TRBD2. Germline V gives CDR1 SEHNR, CDR2 FQNEAQ (reference sequence). CDR3 length: 15 residues. Trimming at V came to 3 bases and at J to 4 bases, leaving 2 bases not matched to a gene. CDR3 sequence: CASSLGTSGYNEQFF. The DNA for the CDR3 is TGTGCCAGCAGCTTGGGGACTAGCGGTTACAATGAGCAGTTCTTC.

The chain joins TRBV9 to TRBJ2-3, with 12 bases that match TRBD2. Germline V CDR1 and CDR2: SGDLS, YYNGEE. J was trimmed by 1 base and V by 3 bases; bases with no gene match: 3. CDR3 length: 16 amino acids. The CDR3 region is CASSGLAGEGTDTQYF. The CDR3 bases are TGTGCCAGCAGCGGACTAGCGGGGGAGGGCACAGATACGCAGTATTTT.

V gene TRBV2 combines with J gene TRBJ1-5, with 9 bases identical to TRBD1. This CDR3 has 13 amino acids. CDR1 and CDR2 from the germline V gene are SNHLY and FYNNEI. V shed 6 bases and J 5 bases; nucleotides not matched to a gene: 2. CDR3 in DNA: TGTGCCAGCAGGGGACAGGGCGATCAGCCCCAGCATTTT. It encodes CASRGQGDQPQHF.

V usage is TRBV7-9 and J usage is TRBJ1-1; 7 nucleotides agree with TRBD1. From germline, CDR1 is SEHNR and CDR2 FQNEAQ (reference sequence). V lost 5 bases and J lost 0; bases outside the gene matches: 6. The CDR3 is made up of 15 amino acids. CDR3 sequence reads: CASSHRDSMNTEAFF. The CDR3 region has the DNA TGTGCCAGCAGCCACCGGGACAGTATGAACACTGAAGCTTTCTTT.

V and J are TRBV2 and TRBJ2-7, with 11 nucleotides matching TRBD1. CDR3 length: 13 residues. Germline V gives CDR1 SNHLY, CDR2 FYNNEI. Trimming at V came to 7 bases and at J to 3 bases, leaving 2 bases not matched to a gene. Here the CDR3 reads CASKGTGGYEQYF. In nucleotides, the CDR3 is TGTGCCAGCAAGGGGACAGGGGGCTACGAGCAGTACTTC.

The V call is TRBV11-1, the J call TRBJ1-2; no clear D. CDR1 is SGHAT and CDR2 is FQDESV in the germline V gene (reference sequence). CDR3 length: 14 amino acids. The V gene lost 5 bases and the J gene lost 2 bases, with 12 bases spanning the gap. The CDR3, as DNA: TGTGCCAGCAGCGTCGGGGTTTTAAACTATGGCTACACCTTC. It is translated as CASSVGVLNYGYTF.

The chain joins TRBV7-2 to TRBJ1-1; D remains unclear. Trimming cost V 6 bases and J 0 bases, with 8 bases left between them. The V gene's germline CDR1 is SGHTA and CDR2 FQGNSA. This CDR3 spans 13 amino acids. For the CDR3, the DNA is TGTGCCAGCAGTAATCAGGTGAACACTGAAGCTTTCTTT. It is translated as CASSNQVNTEAFF.

CDR3 in amino acids: CASSFYEGNTGELFF. The CDR3 coding sequence is TGTGCCAGCAGTTTTTATGAGGGGAACACCGGGGAGCTGTTTTTT. This chain links TRBV27 with TRBJ2-2; D might be TRBD2 (5 bases). The length of the CDR3 is 15 residues. Trimming shortened V by 3 bases and J by 1 base, and 9 bases separated the two germline ends. Germline values: CDR1 MNHEY, CDR2 SMNVEV (reference sequence).

V is TRBV2 and J is TRBJ2-5, with D possibly matching TRBD1 (6 bases). Trimming shortened V by 4 bases and J by 5 bases, and 11 bases separated the two germline ends. The CDR3 is made up of 13 amino acids. Germline CDR1 and CDR2: SNHLY and FYNNEI. In nucleotides, the CDR3 is TGTGCCAGCAGTGGGGGGCCGGGGGAGACCCAGTACTTC. It translates to CASSGGPGETQYF.

This clone was seen a handful of times. The CDR3 coding sequence is TGTGCCTGGAGTGCCGCAGGGGGGGAAGCTTTCTTT. Translating gives CAWSAAGGEAFF. V is TRBV30 and J is TRBJ1-1; 7 bases match TRBD1. CDR1 is GTSNPN and CDR2 is SVGIG in the germline V gene (reference sequence). The CDR3 runs to 12 residues. Trimming took 1 base from V and 8 from J; bases not matched to a gene: 4.

The rearrangement links TRBV5-1 to TRBJ2-7; 7 bases match TRBD2. J was trimmed by 6 bases and V by 1 base; bases with no gene match: 7. The CDR3 length is 14 residues. Germline V gives CDR1 SGHRS, CDR2 YFSETQ. CDR3 coding DNA: TGCGCCAGCAGCTTGAAGACTAGCTCGGCCGAGCAGTACTTC. This sequence encodes CASSLKTSSAEQYF.

The chain joins TRBV9 to TRBJ1-6; the D is unclear. Germline assignment: CDR1 SGDLS and CDR2 YYNGEE. The CDR3 has 11 residues. V shed 4 bases and J shed 8 bases, with 4 bases lying between them. In DNA, the CDR3 is TGTGCCAGCAGCTCCGATTCACCCCTCCACTTT. Translated, it gives CASSSDSPLHF.

The chain links TRBV30 to TRBJ2-1; 8 positions match TRBD2. The CDR3 consists of 15 residues. V was clipped by 3 bases and J by 0 bases; unmatched bases: 4. Germline CDR1 reads GTSNPN; CDR2 reads SVGIG (reference sequence). The CDR3 DNA reads TGTGCCTGGAGCGGTAGCGGGGCCTCCTACAATGAGCAGTTCTTC. Protein: CAWSGSGASYNEQFF.

The chain links TRBV11-2 to TRBJ1-2; the D gene is possibly TRBD1 (6 bases). Looked up from germline, CDR1 is SGHAT and CDR2 is FQNNGV. V lost 5 bases to trimming and J lost 3 bases, with 16 bases between them. The CDR3 totals 15 residues. CDR3 DNA: TGTGCCAGCAGCAACAGGGCAGCGGGGGACTATGGCTACACCTTC. It specifies CASSNRAAGDYGYTF. Based on the CDR3 plus reference TRBV11-2 and TRBJ1-2, the full variable domain is EAGVAQSPRYKIIEKRQSVAFWCNPISGHATLYWYQQILGQGPKLLIQFQNNGVVDDSQLPKDRFSAERLKGVDSTLKIQPAKLEDSAVYLCASSNRAAGDYGYTFGSGTRLTVV.

V usage is TRBV19 and J usage is TRBJ1-2; 8 bases fit TRBD1. Per germline, CDR1 LNHDA and CDR2 SQIVND (reference sequence). The CDR3 has 12 residues. V lost 7 bases and J lost 7; bases outside the gene matches: 5. CDR3 sequence (DNA): TGTGCCAGTACACCAGGGGGCCCTGGCTACACCTTC. This codes for CASTPGGPGYTF.

This clone was recorded once. This chain uses TRBV5-5 with TRBJ2-7; a possible D gene is TRBD1 (5 bases). There are 16 residues in the CDR3. Germline V gives CDR1 SGHKS, CDR2 YYEKEE (reference sequence). V was shortened by 0 bases and J by 3 bases, with 16 bases between the two germline ends. In DNA, the CDR3 is TGTGCCAGCAGCTTGGACAGGCTTTTTAGGGGCTACGAGCAGTACTTC. Its protein product is CASSLDRLFRGYEQYF.

This sequence joins TRBV5-6 and TRBJ1-6; no reliable D call. Germline V lookup: CDR1 SGHDT, CDR2 YYEEEE. Trimming shortened V by 4 bases and J by 8 bases, and 7 bases separated the two germline ends. There are 12 residues in the CDR3. CDR3 bases: TGTGCCAGCAGCCTGAGGGATTCACCCCTCCACTTT. It encodes CASSLRDSPLHF.

V usage is TRBV5-5 and J usage is TRBJ2-7; 10 positions match TRBD1. Germline trimming cut 2 bases from V and 4 bases from J; bases unmatched to any gene: 9. The CDR3 spans 16 residues. Germline V gene lookup returns CDR1 SGHKS and CDR2 YYEKEE (reference sequence). The CDR3 nucleotides read TGTGCCAGCAGCTTTCAACCGACAGGGGGCCGTTACGAGCAGTACTTC. Translation: CASSFQPTGGRYEQYF.

V usage is TRBV6-6 and J usage is TRBJ1-1; D perhaps matches TRBD1 (5 bases). V gave up 4 bases and J gave up 1 base, with 7 bases separating them. This CDR3 spans 13 amino acids. CDR1 MNHNY and CDR2 SVGAGI come from the germline V gene (reference sequence). The CDR3 loop reads CASSLDRNTEAFF. CDR3 sequence (DNA): TGTGCCAGCAGTTTAGACAGGAACACTGAAGCTTTCTTT.

This sequence joins TRBV2 and TRBJ2-5; 8 bases are a match to TRBD1. Unmatched junction bases numbered 9, after V lost 2 bases and J lost 7 bases. The CDR3 is made up of 15 amino acids. CDR1 is SNHLY, CDR2 FYNNEI, per germline. CDR3 nucleotide sequence: TGTGCCAGCAGTGAAACGCCAGGGGGCTCGGGGACCCAGTACTTC. Its protein is CASSETPGGSGTQYF. The full variable domain, in which reference TRBV2 and TRBJ2-5 provide the parts outside the CDR3, is EPEVTQTPSHQVTQMGQEVILRCVPISNHLYFYWYRQILGQKVEFLVSFYNNEISEKSEIFDDQFSVERPDGSNFTLKIRSTKLEDSAMYFCASSETPGGSGTQYFGPGTRLLVL.

The chain employs TRBV15 and TRBJ1-2; 7 bases fit TRBD1. This CDR3 is 17 amino acids long. Germline CDR1 reads LNHNV; CDR2 reads YYDKDF (reference sequence). The V gene end was trimmed by 3 bases and the J gene end by 5 bases; junction bases not matched to a gene: 15. The CDR3 is CATSSGTRRTGLYGYTF. In DNA form, the CDR3 reads TGTGCCACCAGCAGTGGAACCCGTAGGACAGGACTTTATGGCTACACCTTC.